This T cell receptor beta chain was retrieved from a study of blood T cell repertoires in COVID-19. Background on the study: Sources were T cells, B-cell-depleted T cells, or PBMCs; the material itself was cDNA or gDNA.

Some clones are missing from TCRdb's copy, which holds only in-frame ones; the method was immunoSEQ multiplex PCR. The sample lists 150,000 to 200,000 clones, approximately 75% occurring once. This sequence originates from a human donor in a cohort sampled during active COVID-19. Sequencing input: peripheral blood.

The DNA for the CDR3 is TGTGCCAGCAGCCCGCGACAGGGGGCCTACTACGAGCAGTACTTC. As protein: CASSPRQGAYYEQYF. The chain couples TRBV14 to TRBJ2-7; 10 positions match TRBD1. Looked up from germline, CDR1 is SGHDN and CDR2 is FVKESK. V shed 4 bases, J shed 3 bases, and the junction held 6 bases outside the gene matches. This CDR3 has 15 amino acids.